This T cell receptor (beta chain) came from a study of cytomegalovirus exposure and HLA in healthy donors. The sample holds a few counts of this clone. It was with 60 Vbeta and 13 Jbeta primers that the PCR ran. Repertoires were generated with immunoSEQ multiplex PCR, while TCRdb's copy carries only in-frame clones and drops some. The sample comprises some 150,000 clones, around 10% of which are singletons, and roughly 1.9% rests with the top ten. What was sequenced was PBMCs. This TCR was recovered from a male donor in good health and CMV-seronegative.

CDR3 residues: CASSFSGRTDTQYF. DNA of the CDR3: TGTGCCAGCAGCTTTAGCGGACGCACAGATACGCAGTATTTT. The chain is built from TRBV7-6 and TRBJ2-3, with TRBD2 as a possible D gene (6 bases). The V end was cut by 3 bases, the J end by 1 base, with 8 bases between. The CDR3 spans 14 residues. Germline loops: CDR1 SGHVS, CDR2 FNYEAQ.